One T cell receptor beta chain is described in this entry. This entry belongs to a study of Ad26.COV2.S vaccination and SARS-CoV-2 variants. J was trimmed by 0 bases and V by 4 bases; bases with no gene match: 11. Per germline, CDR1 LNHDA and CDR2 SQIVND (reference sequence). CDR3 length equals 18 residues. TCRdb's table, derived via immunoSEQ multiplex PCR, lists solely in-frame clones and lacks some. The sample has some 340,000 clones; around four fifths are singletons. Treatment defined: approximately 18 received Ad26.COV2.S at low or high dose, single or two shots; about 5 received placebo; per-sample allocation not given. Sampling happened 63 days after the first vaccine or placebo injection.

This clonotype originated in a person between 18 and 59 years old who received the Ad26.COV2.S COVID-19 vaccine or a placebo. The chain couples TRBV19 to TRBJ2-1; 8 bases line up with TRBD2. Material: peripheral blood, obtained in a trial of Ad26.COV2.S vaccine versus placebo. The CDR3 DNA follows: TGTGCCAGTAGTAACATCCTAGCGGGCTTGGCCTCCTACAATGAGCAGTTCTTC. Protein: CASSNILAGLASYNEQFF. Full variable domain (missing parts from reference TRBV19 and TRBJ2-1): DGGITQSPKYLFRKEGQNVTLSCEQNLNHDAMYWYRQDPGQGLRLIYYSQIVNDFQKGDIAEGYSVSREKKESFPLTVTSAQKNPTAFYLCASSNILAGLASYNEQFFGPGTRLTVL.